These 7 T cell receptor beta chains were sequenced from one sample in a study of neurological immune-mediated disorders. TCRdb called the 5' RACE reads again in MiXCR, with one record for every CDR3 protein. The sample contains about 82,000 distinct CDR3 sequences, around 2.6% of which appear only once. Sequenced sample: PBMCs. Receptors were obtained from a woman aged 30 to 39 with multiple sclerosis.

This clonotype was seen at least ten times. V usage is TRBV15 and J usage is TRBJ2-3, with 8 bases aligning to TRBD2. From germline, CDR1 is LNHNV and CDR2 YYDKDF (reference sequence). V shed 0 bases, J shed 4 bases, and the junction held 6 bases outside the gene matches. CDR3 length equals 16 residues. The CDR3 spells CATSRELAAPPDTQYF. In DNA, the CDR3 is TGTGCCACCAGCAGAGAACTAGCGGCCCCCCCAGATACGCAGTATTTT.

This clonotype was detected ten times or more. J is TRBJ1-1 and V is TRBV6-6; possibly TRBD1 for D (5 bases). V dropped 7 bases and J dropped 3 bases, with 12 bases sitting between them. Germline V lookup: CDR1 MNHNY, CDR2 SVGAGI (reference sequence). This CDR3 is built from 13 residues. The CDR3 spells CASINVGDTEAFF. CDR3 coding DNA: TGTGCCAGCATCAACGTAGGGGACACTGAAGCTTTCTTT.

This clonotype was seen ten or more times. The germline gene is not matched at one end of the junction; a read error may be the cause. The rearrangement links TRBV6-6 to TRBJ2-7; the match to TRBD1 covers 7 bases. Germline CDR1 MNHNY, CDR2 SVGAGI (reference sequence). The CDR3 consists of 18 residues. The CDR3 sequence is CASSYHGYGETGVGEQYF. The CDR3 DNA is TGTGCCAGTAGTTACCACGGCTATGGGGAAACAGGGGTAGGGGAGCAGTACTTC.

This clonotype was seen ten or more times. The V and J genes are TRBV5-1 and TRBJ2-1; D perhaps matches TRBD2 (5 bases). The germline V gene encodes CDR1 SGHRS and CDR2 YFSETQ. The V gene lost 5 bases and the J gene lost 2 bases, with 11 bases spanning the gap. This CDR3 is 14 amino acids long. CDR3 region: CASRTGVTYNEQFF. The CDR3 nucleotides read TGCGCCAGCAGGACCGGGGTCACCTACAATGAGCAGTTCTTC.

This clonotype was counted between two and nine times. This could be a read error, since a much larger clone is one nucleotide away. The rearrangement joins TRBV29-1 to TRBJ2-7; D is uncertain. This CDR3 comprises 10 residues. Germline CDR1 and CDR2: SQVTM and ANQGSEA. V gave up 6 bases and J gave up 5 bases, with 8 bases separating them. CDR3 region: CSVPRDEQYF. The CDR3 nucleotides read TGCAGCGTCCCCCGTGACGAGCAGTACTTC.

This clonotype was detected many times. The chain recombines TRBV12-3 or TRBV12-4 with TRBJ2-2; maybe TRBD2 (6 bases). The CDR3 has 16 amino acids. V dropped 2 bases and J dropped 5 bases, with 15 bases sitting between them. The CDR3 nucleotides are TGTGCCAGCAGTTTATCGACTAGAGGAAGAACCGGGGAGCTGTTTTTT. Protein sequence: CASSLSTRGRTGELFF.

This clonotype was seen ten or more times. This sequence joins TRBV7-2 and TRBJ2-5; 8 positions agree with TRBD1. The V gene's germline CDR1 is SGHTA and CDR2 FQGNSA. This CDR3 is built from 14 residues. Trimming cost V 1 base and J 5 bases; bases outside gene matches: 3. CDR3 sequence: CASSLGTGYETQYF. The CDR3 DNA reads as TGTGCCAGCAGCTTAGGGACAGGGTACGAGACCCAGTACTTC.